A single sample gave rise to the 18 T cell receptor beta chains below, sequenced in a study of blood T cell repertoires in COVID-19. The method was immunoSEQ multiplex PCR; TCRdb's version includes in-frame clones alone and lacks a portion of them. The repertoire consists of 63,000 or so clones, with 70% to 90% occurring once and the leading ten covering roughly 1.5%. The sample was peripheral blood. Receptor source: a human donor in a cohort sampled during active COVID-19.

This clone has only a few counts. The rearrangement joins TRBV7-9 to TRBJ2-7; possible D gene TRBD2, 6 bases. The CDR3 sequence is 13 residues long. Germline CDR1 reads SEHNR; CDR2 reads FQNEAQ (reference sequence). V lost 3 bases and J 9 bases, leaving 15 bases between the germline ends. The CDR3 reads CASSFSSSVGQYV. The CDR3 DNA is TGTGCCAGCAGCTTCTCTTCTAGCGTGGGGCAGTACGTC.

The V and J genes are TRBV6-5 and TRBJ2-3; 10 bases line up with TRBD2. This CDR3 contains 16 residues. The junction had 5 bases not matched to a gene; V was cut back by 2 bases and J by 3 bases. CDR1 and CDR2 (germline): MNHEY, SVGAGI. The CDR3 nucleotides are TGTGCCAGCAGTTACGCGGCTAGCGGGAGTACAGATACGCAGTATTTT. Protein product: CASSYAASGSTDTQYF.

The sample holds one count of this clone. The V gene is TRBV3-1 (or the pseudogene TRBV3-2), the J gene TRBJ1-2; 7 positions match TRBD1. This CDR3 is 13 amino acids long. Unmatched junction bases numbered 2, after V lost 3 bases and J lost 4 bases. From germline, CDR1 is LGHDT and CDR2 YNNKEL (reference sequence). The CDR3 bases are TGTGCCAGCAGCCAGACAGGGACCTATGGCTACACCTTC. This translates into CASSQTGTYGYTF.

The CDR3 DNA reads TGTGCCAGCAGTGTATCCCTGAACAGGGGAGGCTTCAATGAGCAGTTCTTC. It codes for CASSVSLNRGGFNEQFF. The chain has TRBV2 and TRBJ2-1; D may be TRBD1 (7 bases). V lost 4 bases and J lost 6, with 22 bases in between. Germline V gene lookup returns CDR1 SNHLY and CDR2 FYNNEI. This CDR3 is 17 amino acids long.

V usage is TRBV5-1 and J usage is TRBJ1-2, with 12 nucleotides matching TRBD1. Trimming cost V 4 bases and J 8 bases; bases outside gene matches: 12. CDR1 and CDR2 (germline): SGHRS, YFSETQ. This CDR3 has 16 residues. CDR3 sequence reads: CASSPQLGQGASGYTF. Written as DNA, the CDR3 is TGCGCCAGCAGCCCGCAGCTGGGACAGGGGGCCTCCGGCTACACCTTC.

V is TRBV28 and J is TRBJ2-4; unclear D gene. CDR1 is MDHEN, CDR2 SYDVKM, per germline. V was shortened by 7 bases and J by 4 bases, with 14 bases between the two germline ends. This CDR3 comprises 14 residues. The CDR3: CASTKPEIKNIQYF. CDR3 in DNA: TGTGCCAGCACCAAGCCCGAGATAAAAAACATTCAGTACTTC.

In DNA, the CDR3 is TGTGCCAGTAGTATACGACTAGCGGTTTCCTACGAGCAGTACTTC. Translation: CASSIRLAVSYEQYF. The chain recombines TRBV19 with TRBJ2-7; TRBD2 aligns across 9 bases. The CDR3 loop spans 15 amino acids. With 2 bases clipped from V and 1 base from J, the junction kept 3 bases outside the gene matches. Per germline, CDR1 LNHDA and CDR2 SQIVND (reference sequence).

The chain recombines TRBV6-5 with TRBJ1-4; 8 bases agree with TRBD1. The germline V gene has CDR1 MNHEY and CDR2 SVGAGI. This CDR3 has 14 residues. V shed 6 bases and J 7 bases; nucleotides not matched to a gene: 7. CDR3 sequence reads: CASRPTGEGEKLFF. The CDR3 DNA is TGTGCCAGCAGACCGACAGGGGAGGGTGAAAAACTGTTTTTT.

This clone was found once. The chain employs TRBV19 and TRBJ2-5, with a weak D call TRBD2 (6 bases). This CDR3 region has 14 residues. The V and J ends lost 3 bases and 4 bases respectively, with 12 bases between them. Germline V gives CDR1 LNHDA, CDR2 SQIVND (reference sequence). CDR3 nucleotides: TGTGCCAGTAGTATTACGGGAGAGGGAGAGACCCAGTACTTC. It yields the protein CASSITGEGETQYF.

The chain employs TRBV15 and TRBJ1-2; D is undetermined. Germline V CDR1 and CDR2: LNHNV, YYDKDF (reference sequence). Trimming pared 1 base from V and 8 bases from J, leaving 14 bases between. The CDR3 runs 14 residues. The CDR3 nucleotides read TGTGCCACCAGCAGAGGATCCGCATATGAGGGCTACACCTTC. Translating gives CATSRGSAYEGYTF.

The chain links TRBV2 to TRBJ1-1, with D uncertain. This CDR3 has 13 amino acids. CDR1 is SNHLY, CDR2 FYNNEI, per germline. The V gene lost 8 bases and the J gene lost 0 bases, with 10 bases spanning the gap. The CDR3 is CASGRGMNTEAFF. The CDR3 coding sequence is TGTGCCAGCGGGAGAGGTATGAACACTGAAGCTTTCTTT.

The chain carries TRBV5-6 and TRBJ2-1; 8 bases match TRBD2. In germline, CDR1 is SGHDT, CDR2 YYEEEE. With 1 base clipped from V and 0 bases from J, the junction kept 6 bases outside the gene matches. CDR3 length: 17 residues. DNA of the CDR3: TGTGCCAGCAGCTTGAAAACTAGCGGTAGCTCCTACAATGAGCAGTTCTTC. Encoded protein: CASSLKTSGSSYNEQFF.

The CDR3 protein is CASRGTGDTGELFF. The CDR3 nucleotides read TGCGCCAGCAGAGGGACAGGGGACACCGGGGAGCTGTTTTTT. The V call is TRBV5-1, the J call TRBJ2-2; TRBD1 matches 10 bases. The V gene end was trimmed by 5 bases and the J gene end by 3 bases; junction bases not matched to a gene: 1. There are 14 residues in the CDR3. Germline V gene lookup returns CDR1 SGHRS and CDR2 YFSETQ.

The chain has TRBV9 and TRBJ1-1; 7 nucleotides line up with TRBD1. Germline CDR1 SGDLS, CDR2 YYNGEE. This CDR3 region has 13 residues. With V trimmed by 2 bases and J by 5 bases, 3 bases remained unmatched. The CDR3, as DNA: TGTGCCAGCAGCGTTTCAGGGGGGACTGAAGCTTTCTTT. This codes for CASSVSGGTEAFF.

The chain combines TRBV7-2 with TRBJ2-5; 10 bases line up with TRBD2. From germline, CDR1 is SGHTA and CDR2 FQGNSA. V lost 7 bases and J lost 3; bases outside the gene matches: 8. This CDR3 contains 15 residues. DNA for the CDR3: TGTGCCAGCAACAACCGGACTAGCGGAAAAGAGACCCAGTACTTC. It translates to CASNNRTSGKETQYF. Looking up the rest from reference TRBV7-2 and TRBJ2-5 gives the full variable domain: GAGVSQSPSNKVTEKGKDVELRCDPISGHTALYWYRQSLGQGLEFLIYFQGNSAPDKSGLPSDRFSAERTGGSVSTLTIQRTQQEDSAVYLCASNNRTSGKETQYFGPGTRLLVL.

The rearrangement joins TRBV27 to TRBJ2-2, with TRBD2 matching 10 bases. Per the germline V gene, CDR1 is MNHEY and CDR2 is SMNVEV (reference sequence). CDR3 size: 15 residues. V gave up 1 base and J gave up 6 bases; unmatched junction bases: 2. CDR3 DNA: TGTGCCAGCAGTTTATATCTAGCGGGAGCCGGGGAGCTGTTTTTT. Its translation is CASSLYLAGAGELFF.

This chain connects TRBV3-1 (or the pseudogene TRBV3-2) to TRBJ1-1; D is possibly TRBD1 (5 bases). Germline V lookup: CDR1 LGHDT, CDR2 YNNKEL (reference sequence). The V gene lost 4 bases and the J gene lost 5 bases, with 14 bases spanning the gap. The CDR3 contains 14 residues. The CDR3 is CASSPRGSQTEAFF. The CDR3 DNA is TGTGCCAGCAGCCCTCGGGGGTCGCAGACTGAAGCTTTCTTT.

The rearrangement uses TRBV6-1 and TRBJ1-2; D is undetermined. CDR3 length: 16 residues. Germline CDR1 is MNHNS and CDR2 is SASEGT. The V end was cut by 0 bases, the J end by 5 bases, with 16 bases between. In DNA, the CDR3 is TGTGCCAGCAGTGAAGCGGGCGGGGTCCCTTGGTATGGCTACACCTTC. Amino acid sequence: CASSEAGGVPWYGYTF.